This T cell receptor beta chain is from a study of human T cells and chemical hapten exposure. Documented time point: pre-sensitization, week 0. Sample treatment: therapeutic diphenylcyclopropenone sensitization with weekly scalp DPC. TCRdb fed the RACE reads into MiXCR, producing one record per CDR3 protein. The repertoire holds around 250,000 distinct CDR3 sequences, 7% to 10% seen once, with over 2% in the top ten. V lost 5 bases and J lost 7, with 18 bases in between. The CDR3 runs to 15 residues. Germline CDR1 is MNHNY and CDR2 is SVGAGI (reference sequence). This clonotype has only a few counts. The chain employs TRBV6-6 and TRBJ2-1; tentatively, D is TRBD2 (5 bases). Sequenced material: whole blood, taken in connection with sensitization to the hapten diphenylcyclopropenone (DPC). The source of this sequence is a woman between 40 and 50 years old with alopecia areata. Some clones in this sample may be carry-over from other donors' samples. CDR3 in amino acids: CASSPFGESLNEQFF. CDR3 coding DNA: TGTGCCAGCAGTCCATTTGGGGAGAGTCTGAATGAGCAGTTCTTC.